The 23 T cell receptor beta chains listed next were all sequenced from one sample in a study of blood T cell repertoires in COVID-19. The table came from immunoSEQ multiplex PCR; TCRdb's copy has only in-frame clones and leaves some out. This table holds 350,000 to 450,000 clones, 88% found once. Sequenced input: PBMCs or T cells enriched from blood (not recorded which). The receptors shown here come from a young woman who had been exposed to COVID-19.

The V and J genes are TRBV28 and TRBJ1-3; a weak D match, TRBD1 (5 bases). Germline CDR1 MDHEN, CDR2 SYDVKM. This CDR3 is built from 15 residues. Trimming stripped 3 bases from V and 1 base from J, with 10 bases between. The CDR3 loop is CASSFYAGSGNTIYF. As DNA, the CDR3 is TGTGCCAGCAGTTTCTATGCAGGGTCTGGAAACACCATATATTTT.

This chain joins TRBV28 and TRBJ2-3, with D perhaps matching TRBD2 (5 bases). V lost 6 bases, J lost 0 bases, and 7 bases lay in between. The germline V gene encodes CDR1 MDHEN and CDR2 SYDVKM. The CDR3 contains 13 residues. CDR3 nucleotide sequence: TGTGCCAGCAGCGGGGTTAGCACAGATACGCAGTATTTT. Translation gives CASSGVSTDTQYF.

In DNA, the CDR3 is TGTGCCAGCATCCCCGGACAGGTTCTTAACTATGGCTACACCTTC. Its protein is CASIPGQVLNYGYTF. V gene TRBV28 combines with J gene TRBJ1-2, with 7 bases identical to TRBD1. The CDR3 loop spans 15 amino acids. Germline lookup yields CDR1 MDHEN and CDR2 SYDVKM. J was trimmed by 1 base and V by 7 bases; bases with no gene match: 9.

V and J are TRBV29-1 and TRBJ2-7, with 10 nucleotides matching TRBD1. The junction had 13 bases not matched to a gene; V was cut back by 6 bases and J by 5 bases. Germline V gene data show CDR1 as SQVTM and CDR2 as ANQGSEA. The CDR3 runs to 15 residues. CDR3 in DNA: TGCAGCGTGGACCCGGGACAGGGGATGGGAAACGAGCAGTACTTC. It yields the protein CSVDPGQGMGNEQYF.

The chain carries TRBV28 and TRBJ2-7; D might be TRBD2 (6 bases). Germline loops: CDR1 MDHEN, CDR2 SYDVKM. The CDR3 length is 13 residues. Deletions cut 6 bases from V and 2 bases from J, with 11 bases between. Here the CDR3 DNA reads TGTGCCAGCAGGGAGGGCAGAACCTACGAGCAGTACTTC. This codes for CASREGRTYEQYF.

This clone has only one observation. This chain joins TRBV7-2 and TRBJ2-7; maybe TRBD1 (6 bases). The V and J ends lost 1 base and 12 bases respectively, with 16 bases between them. The CDR3 is 13 residues long. The germline V gene has CDR1 SGHTA and CDR2 FQGNSA. CDR3 DNA: TGTGCCAGCAGCTTAGTGGTCGGACAGAACCCGTACTTC. It translates to CASSLVVGQNPYF.

The rearrangement links TRBV4-1 to TRBJ2-7; TRBD1 is a possible D gene (5 bases). V was clipped by 0 bases and J by 5 bases, with 17 bases between them. Germline values: CDR1 MGHRA, CDR2 YSYEKL. The CDR3 contains 16 residues. This CDR3 is CASSQEPGPQGDEQYF. The CDR3 DNA follows: TGCGCCAGCAGCCAAGAACCAGGGCCCCAAGGAGACGAGCAGTACTTC.

The J gene is TRBJ2-2, the V gene TRBV30; D is perhaps TRBD2 (5 bases). Trimming took off 0 bases at V and 7 bases at J, with 12 bases between the two ends. The CDR3 has 14 residues. Germline V gene data show CDR1 as GTSNPN and CDR2 as SVGIG (reference sequence). The CDR3 nucleotides read TGTGCCTGGAGTGTAGGGAGTCCGGGCGGGGAGCTGTTTTTT. Translated: CAWSVGSPGGELFF.

The chain uses TRBV18 and TRBJ1-5; D is unclear. Trimming took off 0 bases at V and 5 bases at J, with 17 bases between the two ends. CDR3 length: 17 residues. Germline CDR1 and CDR2: KGHSH and LQKENI. The DNA for the CDR3 is TGTGCCAGCTCACCACCGTTTTCCGGGTTGGAGCATCAGCCCCAGCATTTT. This sequence encodes CASSPPFSGLEHQPQHF. Combining the CDR3 with reference TRBV18 and TRBJ1-5 gives the whole variable domain NAGVMQNPRHLVRRRGQEARLRCSPMKGHSHVYWYRQLPEEGLKFMVYLQKENIIDESGMPKERFSAEFPKEGPSILRIQQVVRGDSAAYFCASSPPFSGLEHQPQHFGDGTRLSIL.

The chain is built from TRBV7-9 and TRBJ1-3; 7 bases align to TRBD1. The CDR3 covers 16 residues. The V segment lost 7 bases and the J segment 0 bases; nucleotides outside the gene matches: 9. The germline gives CDR1 SEHNR, CDR2 FQNEAQ (reference sequence). CDR3 region: CASTHSGTASGNTIYF. CDR3 sequence (DNA): TGTGCCAGCACCCACTCCGGGACAGCCTCTGGAAACACCATATATTTT.

This chain's CDR3 is CASSPWTSGTDTQYF. DNA of the CDR3: TGTGCCAGCAGCCCCTGGACTAGCGGGACAGATACGCAGTATTTT. This chain joins TRBV5-4 and TRBJ2-3, with 11 bases that match TRBD2. The V segment lost 4 bases and the J segment 3 bases; nucleotides outside the gene matches: 4. CDR1 is SGHNT, CDR2 YYREEE, per germline (reference sequence). The CDR3 runs to 15 residues.

The chain links TRBV7-8 to TRBJ2-7; 8 bases align to TRBD2. V lost 0 bases, J lost 0 bases, and 4 bases stayed unmatched. CDR3 length equals 16 residues. CDR1 and CDR2 (germline): SGHVS, FQNEAQ. CDR3 sequence: CASSLARSGDSYEQYF. CDR3 nucleotide sequence: TGTGCCAGCAGCTTAGCCCGTAGCGGGGACTCCTACGAGCAGTACTTC.

This clone was detected a few times. This chain joins TRBV7-2 and TRBJ1-4; D not certain. The V end was cut by 1 base, the J end by 5 bases, with 8 bases between. This CDR3 has 14 amino acids. Germline V gene lookup returns CDR1 SGHTA and CDR2 FQGNSA. DNA for the CDR3: TGTGCCAGCAGCTTAGTATCACAGAATGAAAAACTGTTTTTT. Translated, it gives CASSLVSQNEKLFF.

The V gene is TRBV6-5, the J gene TRBJ1-5, with D possibly TRBD1 on 5 matching bases. The germline V gene encodes CDR1 MNHEY and CDR2 SVGAGI. The V end was cut by 6 bases, the J end by 7 bases, with 13 bases between. The length of the CDR3 is 13 residues. The CDR3 here is CASRGELGQPQHF. In DNA form, the CDR3 reads TGTGCCAGCAGAGGGGAATTAGGGCAGCCCCAGCATTTT.

The chain recombines TRBV11-2 with TRBJ2-1; TRBD2 aligns across 10 bases. Germline V gene lookup returns CDR1 SGHAT and CDR2 FQNNGV. The CDR3 is 15 amino acids. Germline trimming cut 1 base from V and 9 bases from J; bases unmatched to any gene: 6. CDR3 DNA sequence: TGTGCCAGCAGCTTAGTTAAGGGACTAGCGACTGAGCAGTTCTTC. Encoded protein: CASSLVKGLATEQFF.

The genes are TRBV27 and TRBJ2-7; 14 nucleotides align to TRBD2. Unmatched junction bases numbered 9, after V lost 3 bases and J lost 2 bases. Per germline, CDR1 MNHEY and CDR2 SMNVEV (reference sequence). CDR3 length: 18 residues. The CDR3 region has the DNA TGTGCCAGCAGTTTCGGGACTAGCGGGAGAAAAACCGCCTACGAGCAGTACTTC. Translated: CASSFGTSGRKTAYEQYF.

V gene TRBV15 combines with J gene TRBJ1-2, with D perhaps TRBD1 (6 bases). This CDR3 region has 14 residues. CDR1 is LNHNV and CDR2 is YYDKDF in the germline V gene (reference sequence). V lost 5 bases and J 2 bases, leaving 12 bases between the germline ends. CDR3 protein: CATSPRQDNYGYTF. CDR3 DNA: TGTGCCACCAGCCCCCGACAGGACAACTATGGCTACACCTTC. Filled out from reference TRBV15 and TRBJ1-2, the complete variable domain reads DAMVIQNPRYQVTQFGKPVTLSCSQTLNHNVMYWYQQKSSQAPKLLFHYYDKDFNNEADTPDNFQSRRPNTSFCFLDIRSPGLGDTAMYLCATSPRQDNYGYTFGSGTRLTVV.

This CDR3 is CASSLEQGGPYSNQPQHF. The CDR3, as DNA: TGTGCCAGCAGCTTGGAGCAGGGTGGGCCCTATAGCAATCAGCCCCAGCATTTT. This rearrangement joins TRBV5-6 to TRBJ1-5; D may be TRBD1 (5 bases). V lost 0 bases and J lost 0, with 16 bases in between. The CDR3 sequence is 18 residues long. Germline values: CDR1 SGHDT, CDR2 YYEEEE.

This clone was picked up a small number of times. The genes are TRBV7-3 and TRBJ2-7; 8 bases align to TRBD2. V was pared by 8 bases and J by 4 bases, with 13 bases of the junction left unmatched. From germline, CDR1 is SGHTA and CDR2 FQGTGA. CDR3 length: 15 amino acids. CDR3 in amino acids: CASAQAGGRQYEQYF. DNA of the CDR3: TGTGCCAGCGCCCAGGCGGGGGGACGTCAGTACGAGCAGTACTTC.

The CDR3: CASSELRVSGNTIYF. The DNA of the CDR3 is TGTGCCAGCAGTGAACTCCGGGTCTCTGGAAACACCATATATTTT. The V gene is TRBV6-1, the J gene TRBJ1-3; no reliable D call. Trimming cost V 2 bases and J 0 bases, with 8 bases left between them. Per germline, CDR1 MNHNS and CDR2 SASEGT. The CDR3 spans 15 residues.

A note on this clone: Other DNA sequences in the sample encode the same CDR3. The CDR3 DNA reads as TGTGCCAGCAGCGTAGGAGGTAATAGCAATCAGCCCCAGCATTTT. Amino acids: CASSVGGNSNQPQHF. J is TRBJ1-5 and V is TRBV9; D gene ambiguous. CDR3 length equals 15 residues. Germline V CDR1 and CDR2: SGDLS, YYNGEE. V was trimmed by 0 bases and J by 0 bases, leaving 7 bases between them.

V usage is TRBV5-1 and J usage is TRBJ2-1, with 14 bases aligning to TRBD2. The germline V gene has CDR1 SGHRS and CDR2 YFSETQ. The J segment lost 8 bases and the V segment lost 3 bases, leaving 10 bases of the junction unmatched. The CDR3 consists of 17 residues. The chain's CDR3 is CASSSEGTSGSGDEQFF. CDR3 coding DNA: TGCGCCAGCAGCTCGGAGGGGACTAGCGGGAGCGGGGATGAGCAGTTCTTC.

The chain recombines TRBV7-8 with TRBJ2-7; TRBD2 aligns across 7 bases. The J segment lost 0 bases and the V segment lost 5 bases, leaving 7 bases of the junction unmatched. The CDR3 covers 15 residues. Per the germline V gene, CDR1 is SGHVS and CDR2 is FQNEAQ. CDR3 DNA sequence: TGTGCCAGCAGCCTGACTAGCAGATCCTCCTACGAGCAGTACTTC. Translating it yields CASSLTSRSSYEQYF.